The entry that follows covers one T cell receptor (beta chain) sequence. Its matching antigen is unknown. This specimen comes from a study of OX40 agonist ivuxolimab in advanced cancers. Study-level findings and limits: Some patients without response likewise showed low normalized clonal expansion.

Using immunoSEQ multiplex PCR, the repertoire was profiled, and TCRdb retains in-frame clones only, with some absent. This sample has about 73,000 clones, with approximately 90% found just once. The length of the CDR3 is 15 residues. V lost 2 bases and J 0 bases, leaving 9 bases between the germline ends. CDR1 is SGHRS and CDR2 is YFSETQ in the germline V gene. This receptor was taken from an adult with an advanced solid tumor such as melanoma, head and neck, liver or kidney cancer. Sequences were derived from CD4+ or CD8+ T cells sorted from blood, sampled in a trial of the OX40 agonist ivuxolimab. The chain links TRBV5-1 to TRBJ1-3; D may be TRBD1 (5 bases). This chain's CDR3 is CASSLQTASGNTIYF. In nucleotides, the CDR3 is TGCGCCAGCAGCTTACAGACAGCCTCTGGAAACACCATATATTTT.